A single sample is the source of the 8 T cell receptor beta chains below, sequenced in a study of PD-1 blockade in classical Hodgkin lymphoma. The repertoire was sequenced with immunoSEQ multiplex PCR; TCRdb's copy has only in-frame clones and lacks some. The data contain about 8,200 clones, about 86% of them seen just once; the ten biggest clones take up less than 25%. Each and every patient relapsed after autologous stem cell transplantation, and patients got differing brentuximab vedotin exposure. PBMCs were thawed, and CD8+ T cells were then isolated from them by magnetic negative selection. Here the sequenced sample was CD8+ T cells from blood, taken at baseline. These receptors were taken from a human donor with classical Hodgkin lymphoma.

The chain couples TRBV11-2 to TRBJ2-3, with TRBD2 as a possible D gene (6 bases). CDR3 size: 15 residues. V lost 6 bases to trimming and J lost 0 bases, with 13 bases between them. CDR1 and CDR2 (germline): SGHAT, FQNNGV. CDR3 DNA sequence: TGTGCCAGCAGGAAAGGGACTGGAAGCACAGATACGCAGTATTTT. Translating gives CASRKGTGSTDTQYF.

This chain links TRBV27 with TRBJ1-4; D unclear. Between the trimmed V and J ends, which lost 0 bases and 4 bases, there was a span of 12 bases. CDR1 is MNHEY, CDR2 SMNVEV, per germline (reference sequence). CDR3 length: 16 residues. CDR3 region: CASSLSGPYNNEKLFF. The DNA for the CDR3 is TGTGCCAGCAGTTTATCAGGGCCCTACAATAATGAAAAACTGTTTTTT.

This clone was seen a few times. This chain uses TRBV25-1 with TRBJ1-2; the D is unclear. The CDR3 totals 11 residues. Germline values: CDR1 MGHDK, CDR2 SYGVNS. Trimming took 3 bases from V and 8 from J, leaving 7 bases between them. CDR3 region: CASSEAQGYTF. CDR3 nucleotides: TGTGCCAGCAGTGAGGCCCAAGGCTACACCTTC.

The CDR3 protein is CASSPGPGVGYEQYF. In nucleotides, the CDR3 is TGCGCCAGCAGCCCAGGTCCGGGAGTAGGCTACGAGCAGTACTTC. The chain is built from TRBV4-1 and TRBJ2-7, with a weak D call TRBD2 (6 bases). V was trimmed by 4 bases and J by 3 bases, leaving 16 bases between them. The CDR3 totals 15 residues. The germline V gene has CDR1 MGHRA and CDR2 YSYEKL.

This chain joins TRBV27 and TRBJ2-1; possible D gene TRBD2, 5 bases. Germline loops: CDR1 MNHEY, CDR2 SMNVEV (reference sequence). This CDR3 has 16 residues. Trimming removed 8 bases at V and 0 bases at J, with 17 bases between. The CDR3 DNA reads as TGTGCCAGCTCGCACCTAGCACATAGCTCCTACAATGAGCAGTTCTTC. Its translation is CASSHLAHSSYNEQFF.

This clone showed up just a few times. The CDR3 sequence: CASSPRTGETYEQYF. The CDR3 DNA reads TGTGCCAGCAGCCCCCGGACAGGGGAGACCTACGAGCAGTACTTC. The V gene is TRBV7-9, the J gene TRBJ2-7, with 9 nucleotides matching TRBD1. The CDR3 contains 15 residues. The trim removed 5 bases at V and 2 bases at J, leaving 7 bases unmatched. Germline CDR1 SEHNR, CDR2 FQNEAQ (reference sequence).

The chain recombines TRBV11-2 with TRBJ2-7; D unclear. Germline V gene lookup returns CDR1 SGHAT and CDR2 FQNNGV. With 1 base removed from V and 1 base from J, the gap between germline ends came to 5 bases. The CDR3 spans 13 residues. The CDR3 coding sequence is TGTGCCAGCAGCTTAGGGGGATCCTACGAGCAGTACTTC. Encoded protein: CASSLGGSYEQYF.

This rearrangement joins TRBV2 to TRBJ2-5; 7 bases line up with TRBD2. Trimming cost V 7 bases and J 4 bases; bases outside gene matches: 6. This CDR3 is built from 13 residues. CDR1 and CDR2 (germline): SNHLY, FYNNEI. The CDR3 is CASIGREGETQYF. The CDR3 nucleotides read TGTGCCAGCATAGGTAGGGAGGGAGAGACCCAGTACTTC.